This T cell receptor beta chain was sequenced in a study of T cells in Graves' hyperthyroidism and ophthalmopathy. Looking at the study overall: Blood was drawn when the patient was first diagnosed and still untreated. Overall study findings and caveats: Blood also showed most of the thyroid clonotypes that were expanded above 0.001.

The diagnostic basis comprised clinical symptoms, serum thyroxine and TRAb, thyroid ultrasound and orbital computed tomography. PBMCs were derived from about 10 ml fresh peripheral blood. This clonotype was seen a few times. The antigen is unknown. Authors of the study amplified TCR beta CDR3 regions from RNA transcripts. The primer set for the first-round RT-PCR of the TCR CDR3 was HTBI. From the multiplex PCR reads, TCRdb called clonotypes with MiXCR, one entry per CDR3 protein. The repertoire includes about 610,000 distinct CDR3 sequences, about 14% of them detected once, and 4% to 5.5% sits in the top ten. This CDR3 region has 13 residues. Deletions cut 5 bases from V and 11 bases from J, with 18 bases between. Germline V lookup: CDR1 KGHSH, CDR2 LQKENI.

The chain joins TRBV18 to TRBJ1-1; D is possibly TRBD1 (6 bases). The receptor was isolated from a woman between 40 and 50 years old with Graves' ophthalmopathy. Source material: blood. The CDR3 nucleotides read TGTGCCAGCTCATCACATAGACAGGAGTCGGCTTTCTTT. It is translated as CASSSHRQESAFF. The full variable domain, its missing parts supplied by reference TRBV18 and TRBJ1-1, is NAGVMQNPRHLVRRRGQEARLRCSPMKGHSHVYWYRQLPEEGLKFMVYLQKENIIDESGMPKERFSAEFPKEGPSILRIQQVVRGDSAAYFCASSSHRQESAFFGQGTRLTVV.